This T cell receptor (beta chain) appears in the sequencing data of a study of blood T cell repertoires in COVID-19. Study-wide background: Samples representing acute and convalescent COVID-19 were sourced from the United States, Italy and Spain. PBMCs, B-cell-depleted T cells, or T cells were the source of the cDNA or gDNA that made up the material.

Per the original data handling: The assay estimated nucleated cells by amplifying reference gene primers. Sequenced by immunoSEQ multiplex PCR; TCRdb stores in-frame clones only, minus some. D and trimming come from the DNA, and the V and J calls and clone size come from that table. The data show fewer than 95,000 clones, with about nine tenths seen just once and around a quarter held by the top ten. The CDR3 loop spans 12 amino acids. The germline V gene encodes CDR1 LNHDA and CDR2 SQIVND (reference sequence). V was pared by 5 bases and J by 6 bases, with 11 bases between. The chain couples TRBV19 to TRBJ2-7, with D unclear. Sequenced: peripheral blood. The source is a man aged 50 to 60 with active or convalescent COVID-19. Written as DNA, the CDR3 is TGTGCCAGTAGTCCCGCGAGAGGCGAGCAGTACTTC. Translation: CASSPARGEQYF.